This TCR beta chain was captured in a study of OX40 agonist ivuxolimab in advanced cancers. About the study: As their treatment, patients were administered ivuxolimab, an agonistic anti-OX40 (CD134) antibody. The study reported partial responses in three patients: one hepatocellular carcinoma, two cutaneous melanoma.

J gave up 9 bases and V 5 bases, and 11 bases lay outside the gene matches. The CDR3 covers 15 residues. Germline V gives CDR1 SGHVS, CDR2 FNYEAQ. Sequenced by immunoSEQ multiplex PCR; TCRdb stores in-frame clones only, minus some. The data contain tens of thousands of clones, more than 75% of them singletons. The receptor was derived from an adult with an advanced solid tumor such as melanoma, head and neck, liver or kidney cancer. The chain uses TRBV7-6 and TRBJ2-1; 9 bases match TRBD1. The material was CD4+ or CD8+ T cells sorted from blood, obtained in a trial of the OX40 agonist ivuxolimab. CDR3 protein: CASSTYNRGLGEQFF. The CDR3 nucleotides read TGTGCCAGCAGCACCTACAACAGGGGGCTGGGTGAGCAGTTCTTC.